The 25 T cell receptor beta chains below all came from one sample that was sequenced in a study of T cell responses to AZD1222 COVID-19 vaccine. Sequenced by immunoSEQ multiplex PCR; TCRdb stores in-frame clones only, minus some. Here the sample spans about 88,000 clones, approximately 88% being singletons. The sample consisted of peripheral blood, taken 28 days after the second AZD1222 dose. These receptors were collected from an adult who received the AZD1222 COVID-19 vaccine.

V usage is TRBV7-9 and J usage is TRBJ1-1; 9 nucleotides agree with TRBD1. This CDR3 comprises 13 residues. With 8 bases clipped from V and 5 bases from J, the junction kept 6 bases outside the gene matches. From germline, CDR1 is SEHNR and CDR2 FQNEAQ (reference sequence). The CDR3 reads CASGTGWGTEAFF. Written as DNA, the CDR3 is TGTGCCAGCGGGACAGGGTGGGGAACTGAAGCTTTCTTT.

V gene TRBV19 combines with J gene TRBJ2-2; 10 positions match TRBD1. Germline V lookup: CDR1 LNHDA, CDR2 SQIVND (reference sequence). J gave up 4 bases and V 7 bases, and 9 bases lay outside the gene matches. The CDR3 has 16 amino acids. In DNA, the CDR3 is TGTGCCAGTACCACACGGGGACAGGGGTCCACCGGGGAGCTGTTTTTT. Protein sequence: CASTTRGQGSTGELFF.

This clone was detected only a few times. V gene TRBV5-4 combines with J gene TRBJ1-1; 7 bases are a match to TRBD1. The CDR3 contains 15 residues. V lost 2 bases to trimming and J lost 0 bases; unmatched junction nucleotides: 4. CDR1 is SGHNT, CDR2 YYREEE, per germline (reference sequence). The CDR3 reads CASSFPTGMNTEAFF. Here the CDR3 DNA reads TGTGCCAGCAGCTTTCCGACAGGGATGAACACTGAAGCTTTCTTT.

This sequence joins TRBV3-1 (or the pseudogene TRBV3-2) and TRBJ2-6; tentatively, D is TRBD1 (5 bases). CDR3 size: 16 residues. The V and J ends lost 1 base and 2 bases respectively, with 9 bases between them. CDR1 is LGHDT, CDR2 YNNKEL, per germline (reference sequence). The DNA of the CDR3 is TGTGCCAGCAGCCAAGGGGGCAGGGCTGGGGCCAACGTCCTGACTTTC. This translates into CASSQGGRAGANVLTF.

This chain uses TRBV6-2 or TRBV6-3 with TRBJ1-1; TRBD1 agrees at 7 bases. The germline V gene encodes CDR1 MNHEY and CDR2 SVGEGT. The CDR3 totals 15 residues. Trimming removed 5 bases from V and 1 base from J; junction bases left unmatched: 7. The DNA of the CDR3 is TGTGCCAGCAGTCGACAGGGAAGTCCGAACACTGAAGCTTTCTTT. It encodes CASSRQGSPNTEAFF.

J is TRBJ2-1 and V is TRBV2, with 9 nucleotides matching TRBD2. This CDR3 spans 15 amino acids. Per germline, CDR1 SNHLY and CDR2 FYNNEI. The V and J ends lost 1 base and 4 bases, in that order; junction bases with no gene match: 2. CDR3 in DNA: TGTGCCAGCAGTGAAGTTAGCGGGGGTTACAATGAGCAGTTCTTC. Amino acids: CASSEVSGGYNEQFF.

The chain employs TRBV19 and TRBJ1-5, with unresolved D. The CDR3 runs 15 residues. CDR1 LNHDA and CDR2 SQIVND come from the germline V gene (reference sequence). V lost 1 base to trimming and J lost 0 bases, with 7 bases between them. This chain's CDR3 is CASSIAAYSNQPQHF. CDR3 DNA: TGTGCCAGTAGTATAGCGGCTTATAGCAATCAGCCCCAGCATTTT.

J is TRBJ1-2 and V is TRBV6-6, with TRBD1 identical over 9 bases. This CDR3 is 15 amino acids long. CDR1 is MNHNY and CDR2 is SVGAGI in the germline V gene (reference sequence). J gave up 5 bases and V 5 bases, and 9 bases lay outside the gene matches. The CDR3 protein is CASSPMRTGAYGYTF. Here the CDR3 DNA reads TGTGCCAGCAGTCCAATGCGGACAGGGGCGTATGGCTACACCTTC.

The V call is TRBV23-1, the J call TRBJ2-7, with D perhaps TRBD1 (5 bases). TRBV23-1 is identified as an open reading frame with a role that is uncertain. The CDR3 has 12 amino acids. With 6 bases removed from V and 2 bases from J, the gap between germline ends came to 8 bases. CDR3 amino acids: CASRTGTYEQYF. CDR3 DNA sequence: TGCGCCAGCAGAACAGGCACCTACGAGCAGTACTTC.

Concerning this clone itself: Other nucleotide sequences in the sample specify the same CDR3. The chain uses TRBV13 and TRBJ1-1, with D possibly TRBD1 on 5 matching bases. Between the trimmed V and J ends, which lost 2 bases and 1 base, there was a span of 5 bases. This CDR3 is 13 amino acids long. Germline V CDR1 and CDR2: PRHDT, FYEKMQ (reference sequence). CDR3 protein: CASSLQGNTEAFF. The CDR3 region has the DNA TGTGCCAGCAGCTTACAGGGGAACACTGAAGCTTTCTTT.

V and J are TRBV7-6 and TRBJ2-7, with TRBD1 matching over 9 bases. The CDR3 has 15 amino acids. J gave up 0 bases and V 2 bases, and 2 bases lay outside the gene matches. Germline V gene lookup returns CDR1 SGHVS and CDR2 FNYEAQ. DNA for the CDR3: TGTGCCAGCAGCTTACAGACAGGGGGCTCCTACGAGCAGTACTTC. This encodes CASSLQTGGSYEQYF.

The chain uses TRBV6-5 and TRBJ1-2, with TRBD1 matching over 7 bases. Unmatched junction bases numbered 5, after V lost 2 bases and J lost 5 bases. The CDR3 extends over 14 amino acids. Germline V CDR1 and CDR2: MNHEY, SVGAGI. The CDR3 sequence is CASSYGGQVYGYTF. CDR3 sequence (DNA): TGTGCCAGCAGTTACGGCGGACAGGTGTATGGCTACACCTTC.

This rearrangement joins TRBV10-3 to TRBJ1-2; no definite D call. The ends were cut back, 6 bases at V and 2 bases at J, with 10 bases in the middle. Looked up from germline, CDR1 is ENHRY and CDR2 is SYGVKD. The CDR3 is 13 amino acids. In DNA, the CDR3 is TGTGCCATCAGGGAGACAACGAACTATGGCTACACCTTC. This encodes CAIRETTNYGYTF.

The V and J genes are TRBV6-5 and TRBJ1-6; 9 nucleotides agree with TRBD1. The CDR3 contains 15 residues. V lost 0 bases and J lost 7; bases outside the gene matches: 1. CDR1 is MNHEY, CDR2 SVGAGI, per germline. The CDR3 is CASSYSGTGNSPLHF. In DNA, the CDR3 is TGTGCCAGCAGTTACTCTGGGACAGGGAATTCACCCCTCCACTTT.

This chain uses TRBV18 with TRBJ1-1, with TRBD1 matching 8 bases. Germline lookup yields CDR1 KGHSH and CDR2 LQKENI. CDR3 length equals 13 residues. Trimming took 5 bases from V and 6 from J; bases not matched to a gene: 5. DNA of the CDR3: TGTGCCAGCTCAGAGACAGGGGCCTCTGAAGCTTTCTTT. Translating gives CASSETGASEAFF.

The V gene is TRBV7-2, the J gene TRBJ2-2; the match to TRBD1 covers 10 bases. Per germline, CDR1 SGHTA and CDR2 FQGNSA. V lost 2 bases, J lost 10 bases, and 4 bases stayed unmatched. The CDR3 contains 14 residues. This CDR3 is CASSLKGQGLELFF. As DNA, the CDR3 is TGTGCCAGCAGCTTAAAGGGACAGGGGTTGGAGCTGTTTTTT.

The genes are TRBV2 and TRBJ1-5; 10 bases are a match to TRBD1. Germline-derived CDR1 and CDR2 are SNHLY and FYNNEI. The ends lost 6 bases at V and 6 bases at J; junction bases unmatched: 8. This CDR3 is built from 15 residues. The chain's CDR3 is CASRARQGAGQPQHF. As DNA, the CDR3 is TGTGCCAGCAGAGCAAGACAGGGGGCAGGTCAGCCCCAGCATTTT.

V and J are TRBV6-6 and TRBJ1-2, with 7 bases aligning to TRBD1. V was pared by 3 bases and J by 3 bases, with 4 bases of the junction left unmatched. This CDR3 region has 14 residues. Per the germline V gene, CDR1 is MNHNY and CDR2 is SVGAGI (reference sequence). CDR3 nucleotide sequence: TGTGCCAGCAGTTATGGACAGGTTGACTATGGCTACACCTTC. This codes for CASSYGQVDYGYTF.

This chain joins TRBV5-1 and TRBJ2-3; 12 bases are a match to TRBD2. CDR3 length: 16 residues. The V gene's germline CDR1 is SGHRS and CDR2 YFSETQ. V gave up 4 bases and J gave up 2 bases; unmatched junction bases: 5. The chain's CDR3 is CASSTLAGGITDTQYF. CDR3 nucleotide sequence: TGCGCCAGCAGCACTCTAGCGGGGGGGATCACAGATACGCAGTATTTT.

The V gene is TRBV5-5, the J gene TRBJ2-1; D gene uncertain. The CDR3 is made up of 15 amino acids. The V gene lost 0 bases and the J gene lost 0 bases, with 7 bases spanning the gap. Germline V lookup: CDR1 SGHKS, CDR2 YYEKEE (reference sequence). The CDR3 DNA reads as TGTGCCAGCAGCTTGGAAGTCAGCTCCTACAATGAGCAGTTCTTC. Residues: CASSLEVSSYNEQFF.

V and J are TRBV4-2 and TRBJ2-2; D unresolved. This CDR3 has 14 residues. V lost 3 bases and J 4 bases, leaving 9 bases between the germline ends. Germline V CDR1 and CDR2: LGHNA, YNFKEQ. The CDR3 loop is CASSQDLTTGELFF. As DNA, the CDR3 is TGTGCCAGCAGCCAGGACCTAACCACCGGGGAGCTGTTTTTT.

V gene TRBV7-2 combines with J gene TRBJ2-3; TRBD2 matches at 9 bases. V shed 6 bases, J shed 4 bases, and the junction held 5 bases outside the gene matches. The germline gives CDR1 SGHTA, CDR2 FQGNSA. The CDR3 runs to 14 residues. CDR3 loop: CASSLSGGADTQYF. The DNA for the CDR3 is TGTGCCAGCAGTCTTAGCGGGGGTGCAGATACGCAGTATTTT. Filled out from reference TRBV7-2 and TRBJ2-3, the complete variable domain reads GAGVSQSPSNKVTEKGKDVELRCDPISGHTALYWYRQSLGQGLEFLIYFQGNSAPDKSGLPSDRFSAERTGGSVSTLTIQRTQQEDSAVYLCASSLSGGADTQYFGPGTRLTVL.

The rearrangement links TRBV5-1 to TRBJ2-7; D ambiguous. Germline V gene sequence: CDR1 SGHRS, CDR2 YFSETQ. This CDR3 comprises 16 residues. With 0 bases removed from V and 6 bases from J, the gap between germline ends came to 19 bases. The CDR3, as DNA: TGCGCCAGCAGCTTGGGAATCGTACAGCCGAGGTCCGAGCAGTACTTC. As protein: CASSLGIVQPRSEQYF.

This clone is a singleton in its sample. The V call is TRBV5-6, the J call TRBJ2-7; 8 bases match TRBD2. Trimming took 3 bases from V and 4 from J; bases not matched to a gene: 3. The germline V gene has CDR1 SGHDT and CDR2 YYEEEE. The CDR3 is made up of 13 amino acids. CDR3 sequence reads: CASSWGGGYEQYF. CDR3 in DNA: TGTGCCAGCAGCTGGGGCGGGGGGTACGAGCAGTACTTC.

The chain carries TRBV5-1 and TRBJ2-7; D is undetermined. Germline CDR1 reads SGHRS; CDR2 reads YFSETQ. The CDR3 runs 13 residues. The V end lost 2 bases, the J end lost 3 bases, and 9 bases lay between the germline ends. The CDR3 coding sequence is TGCGCCAGCAGCTTTACGGGTAACTACGAGCAGTACTTC. Translated, it gives CASSFTGNYEQYF.